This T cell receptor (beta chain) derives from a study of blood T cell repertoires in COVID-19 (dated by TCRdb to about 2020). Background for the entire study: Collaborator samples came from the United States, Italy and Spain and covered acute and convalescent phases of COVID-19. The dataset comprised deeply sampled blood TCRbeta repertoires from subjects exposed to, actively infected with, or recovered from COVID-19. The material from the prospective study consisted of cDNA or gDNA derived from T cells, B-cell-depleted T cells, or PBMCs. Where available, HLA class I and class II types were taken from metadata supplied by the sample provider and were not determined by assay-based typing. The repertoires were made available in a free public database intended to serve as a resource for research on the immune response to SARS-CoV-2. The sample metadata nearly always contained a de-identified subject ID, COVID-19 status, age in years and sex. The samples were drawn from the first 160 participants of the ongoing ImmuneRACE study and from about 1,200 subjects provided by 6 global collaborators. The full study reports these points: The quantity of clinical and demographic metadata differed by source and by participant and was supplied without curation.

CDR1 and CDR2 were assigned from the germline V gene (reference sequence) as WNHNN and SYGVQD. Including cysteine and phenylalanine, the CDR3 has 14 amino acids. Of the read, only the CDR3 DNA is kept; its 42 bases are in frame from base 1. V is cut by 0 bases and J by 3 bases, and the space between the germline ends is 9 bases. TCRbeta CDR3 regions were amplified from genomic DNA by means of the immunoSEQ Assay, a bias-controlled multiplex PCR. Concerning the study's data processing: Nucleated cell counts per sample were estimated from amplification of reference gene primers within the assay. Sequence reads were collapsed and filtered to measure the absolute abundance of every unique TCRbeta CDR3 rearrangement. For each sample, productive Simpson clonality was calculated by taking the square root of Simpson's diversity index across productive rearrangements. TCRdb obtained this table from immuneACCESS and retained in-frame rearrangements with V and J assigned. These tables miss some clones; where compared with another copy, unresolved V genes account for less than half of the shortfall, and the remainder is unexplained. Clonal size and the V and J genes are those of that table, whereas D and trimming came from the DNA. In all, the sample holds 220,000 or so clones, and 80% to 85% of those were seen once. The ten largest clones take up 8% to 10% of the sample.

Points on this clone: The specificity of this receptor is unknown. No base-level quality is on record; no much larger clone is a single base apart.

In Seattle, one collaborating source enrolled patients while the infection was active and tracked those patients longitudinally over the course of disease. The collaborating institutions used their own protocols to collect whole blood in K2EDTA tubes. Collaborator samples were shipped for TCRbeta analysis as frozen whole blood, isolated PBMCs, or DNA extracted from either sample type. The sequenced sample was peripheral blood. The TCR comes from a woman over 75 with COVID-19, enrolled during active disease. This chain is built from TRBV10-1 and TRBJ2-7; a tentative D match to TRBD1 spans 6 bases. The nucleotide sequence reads TGCGCCAGCAGTGAGTCGCAGGGGAGCTACGAGCAGTACTTC. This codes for CASSESQGSYEQYF.